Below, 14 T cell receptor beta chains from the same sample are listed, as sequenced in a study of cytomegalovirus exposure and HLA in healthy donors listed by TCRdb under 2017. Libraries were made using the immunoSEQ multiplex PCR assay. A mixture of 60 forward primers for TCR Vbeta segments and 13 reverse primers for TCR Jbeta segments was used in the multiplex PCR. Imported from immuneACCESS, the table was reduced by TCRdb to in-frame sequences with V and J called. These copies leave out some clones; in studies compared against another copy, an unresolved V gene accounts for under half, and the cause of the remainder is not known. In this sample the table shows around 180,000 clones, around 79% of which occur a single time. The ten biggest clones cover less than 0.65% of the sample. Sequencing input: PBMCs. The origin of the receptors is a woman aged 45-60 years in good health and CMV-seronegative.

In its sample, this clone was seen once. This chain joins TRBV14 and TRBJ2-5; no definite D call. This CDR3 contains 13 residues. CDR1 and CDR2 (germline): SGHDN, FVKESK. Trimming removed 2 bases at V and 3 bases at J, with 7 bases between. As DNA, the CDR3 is TGTGCCAGCAGCCAAATAGCAAAAGAGACCCAGTACTTC. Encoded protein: CASSQIAKETQYF.

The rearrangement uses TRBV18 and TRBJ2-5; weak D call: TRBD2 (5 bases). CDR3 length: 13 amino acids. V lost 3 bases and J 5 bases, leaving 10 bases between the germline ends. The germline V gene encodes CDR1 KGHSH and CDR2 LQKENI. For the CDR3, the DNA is TGTGCCAGCTCACCGGGGAGCAGGGAGACCCAGTACTTC. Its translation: CASSPGSRETQYF.

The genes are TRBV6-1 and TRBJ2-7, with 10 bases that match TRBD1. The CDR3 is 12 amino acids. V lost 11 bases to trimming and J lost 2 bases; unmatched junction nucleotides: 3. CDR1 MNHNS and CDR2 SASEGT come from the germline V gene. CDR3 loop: CAGGQGAYEQYF. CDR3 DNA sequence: TGTGCCGGAGGACAGGGGGCCTACGAGCAGTACTTC.

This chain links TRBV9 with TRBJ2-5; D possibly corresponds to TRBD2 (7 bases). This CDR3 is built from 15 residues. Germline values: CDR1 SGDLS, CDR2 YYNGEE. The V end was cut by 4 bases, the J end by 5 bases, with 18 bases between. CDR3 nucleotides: TGTGCCAGCAGCCTATCCGGGGGGCTAGATGAGACCCAGTACTTC. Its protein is CASSLSGGLDETQYF.

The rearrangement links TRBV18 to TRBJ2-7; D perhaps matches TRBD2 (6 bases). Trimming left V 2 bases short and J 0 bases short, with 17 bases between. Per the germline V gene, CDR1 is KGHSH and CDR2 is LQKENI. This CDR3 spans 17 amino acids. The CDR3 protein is CASSPSVGTPSSYEQYF. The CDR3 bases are TGTGCCAGCTCACCATCAGTAGGGACTCCGAGCTCCTACGAGCAGTACTTC.

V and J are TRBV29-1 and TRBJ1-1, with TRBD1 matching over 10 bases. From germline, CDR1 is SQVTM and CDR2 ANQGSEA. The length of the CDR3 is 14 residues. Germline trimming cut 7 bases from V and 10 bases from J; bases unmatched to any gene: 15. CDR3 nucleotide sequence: TGCAGCGCCTTTGAGACAGGGGGCAGGGGCAGAGCTTTCTTT. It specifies CSAFETGGRGRAFF.

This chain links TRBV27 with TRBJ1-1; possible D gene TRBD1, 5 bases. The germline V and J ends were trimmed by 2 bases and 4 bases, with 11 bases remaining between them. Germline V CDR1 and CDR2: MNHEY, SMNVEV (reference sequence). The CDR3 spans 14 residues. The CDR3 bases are TGTGCCAGCAGTTTAAATCAGGGTGGCACTGAAGCTTTCTTT. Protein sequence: CASSLNQGGTEAFF.

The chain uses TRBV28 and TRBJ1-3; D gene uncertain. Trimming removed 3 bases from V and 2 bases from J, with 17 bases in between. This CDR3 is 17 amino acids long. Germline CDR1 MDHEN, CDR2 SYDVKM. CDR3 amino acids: CASSFRLEGDPGNTIYF. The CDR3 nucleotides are TGTGCCAGCAGTTTCCGTCTCGAGGGTGACCCTGGAAACACCATATATTTT.

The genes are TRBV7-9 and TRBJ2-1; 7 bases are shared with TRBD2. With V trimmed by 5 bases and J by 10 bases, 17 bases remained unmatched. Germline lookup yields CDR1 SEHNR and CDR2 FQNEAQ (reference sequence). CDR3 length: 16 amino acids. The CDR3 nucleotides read TGTGCCAGCAGCCCTCGAACGGGGGGACTAAGCAGAGAGCAGTTCTTC. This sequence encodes CASSPRTGGLSREQFF.

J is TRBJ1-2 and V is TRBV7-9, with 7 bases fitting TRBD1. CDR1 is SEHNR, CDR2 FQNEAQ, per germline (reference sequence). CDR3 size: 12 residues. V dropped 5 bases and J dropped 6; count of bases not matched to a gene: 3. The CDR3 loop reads CASSADRHGYTF. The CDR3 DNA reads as TGTGCCAGCAGCGCGGACAGGCATGGCTACACCTTC.

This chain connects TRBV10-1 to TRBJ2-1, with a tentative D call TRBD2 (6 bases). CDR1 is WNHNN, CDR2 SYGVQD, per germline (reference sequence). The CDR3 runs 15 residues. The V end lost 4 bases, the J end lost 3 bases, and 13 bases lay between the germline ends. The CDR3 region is CASSGSGTFYNEQFF. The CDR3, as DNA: TGCGCCAGCAGTGGTAGCGGAACATTCTACAATGAGCAGTTCTTC.

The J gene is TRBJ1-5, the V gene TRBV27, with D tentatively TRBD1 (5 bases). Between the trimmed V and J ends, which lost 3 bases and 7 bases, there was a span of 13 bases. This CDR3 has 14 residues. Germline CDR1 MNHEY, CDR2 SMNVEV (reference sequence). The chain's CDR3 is CASSFFGGGQPQHF. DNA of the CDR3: TGTGCCAGCAGTTTTTTTGGGGGAGGGCAGCCCCAGCATTTT.

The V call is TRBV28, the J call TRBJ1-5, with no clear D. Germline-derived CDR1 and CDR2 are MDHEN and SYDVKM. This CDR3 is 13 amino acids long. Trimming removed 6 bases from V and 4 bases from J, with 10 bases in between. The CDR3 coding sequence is TGTGCCAGCAGCGGACGGACTAATCAGCCCCAGCATTTT. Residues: CASSGRTNQPQHF.

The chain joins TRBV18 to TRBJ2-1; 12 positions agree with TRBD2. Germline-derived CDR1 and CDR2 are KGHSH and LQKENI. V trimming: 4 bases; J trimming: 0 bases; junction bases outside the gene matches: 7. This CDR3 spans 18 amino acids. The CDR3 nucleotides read TGTGCCAGCTCACAAGGACTAGCGGGGCCCAGCTCCTACAATGAGCAGTTCTTC. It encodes CASSQGLAGPSSYNEQFF.